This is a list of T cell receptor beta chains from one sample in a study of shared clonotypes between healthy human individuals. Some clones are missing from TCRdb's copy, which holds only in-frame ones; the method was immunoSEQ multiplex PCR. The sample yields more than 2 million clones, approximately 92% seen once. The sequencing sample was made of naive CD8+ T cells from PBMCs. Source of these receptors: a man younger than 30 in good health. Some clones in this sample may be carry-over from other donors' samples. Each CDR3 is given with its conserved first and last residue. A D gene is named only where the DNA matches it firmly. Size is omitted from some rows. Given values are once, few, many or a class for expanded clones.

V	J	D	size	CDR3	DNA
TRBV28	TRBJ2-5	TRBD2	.	CASSLAGRLQETQYF	TGTGCCAGCAGTCTAGCGGGGCGATTACAAGAGACCCAGTACTTC
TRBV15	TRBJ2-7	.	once	CATSRGTGAGTYEQYF	TGTGCCACCAGCAGGGGGACGGGAGCTGGGACCTACGAGCAGTACTTC
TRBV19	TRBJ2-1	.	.	CASSPGPALRNEQFF	TGTGCCAGTAGTCCTGGCCCGGCGCTTCGCAATGAGCAGTTCTTC
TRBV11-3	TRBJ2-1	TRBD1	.	CASSLGQGEGSYNEQFF	TGTGCCAGCAGCCTTGGACAGGGAGAGGGGTCCTACAATGAGCAGTTCTTC
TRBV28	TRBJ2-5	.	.	CASKQGASETQYF	TGTGCCAGCAAACAGGGAGCCTCAGAGACCCAGTACTTC
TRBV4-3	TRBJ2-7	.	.	CASSQDWGTNYEQYF	TGCGCCAGCAGCCAAGATTGGGGCACCAACTACGAGCAGTACTTC
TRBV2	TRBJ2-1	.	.	CASSEGTFSHNEQFF	TGTGCCAGCAGCGAAGGGACCTTCTCGCACAATGAGCAGTTCTTC
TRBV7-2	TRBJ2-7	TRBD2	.	CASSLTSGRVYEQYF	TGTGCCAGCAGCTTAACTAGCGGGAGGGTATACGAGCAGTACTTC
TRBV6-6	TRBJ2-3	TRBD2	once	CASSYSLAGLTDTQYF	TGTGCCAGCAGTTACAGCCTAGCGGGCCTCACAGATACGCAGTATTTT
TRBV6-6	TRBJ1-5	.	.	CASSYSSGGDQPQHF	TGTGCCAGCAGTTACTCGAGTGGGGGGGATCAGCCCCAGCATTTT
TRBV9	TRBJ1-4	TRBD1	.	CASSLGGGTSREKLFF	TGTGCCAGCAGCTTGGGAGGGGGCACTTCACGAGAAAAACTGTTTTTT
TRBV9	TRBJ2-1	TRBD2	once	CASSVVGLAGLNEQFF	TGTGCCAGCAGCGTAGTTGGACTAGCGGGACTCAATGAGCAGTTCTTC
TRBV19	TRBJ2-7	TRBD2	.	CASSRPLAGDYEQYF	TGTGCCAGTAGTAGGCCACTAGCGGGAGATTACGAGCAGTACTTC
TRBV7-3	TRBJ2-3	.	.	CASSLKWGGDTQYF	TGTGCCAGCAGCTTAAAGTGGGGCGGAGATACGCAGTATTTT
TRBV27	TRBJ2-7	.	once	CASSSRDGPSSYEQYF	TGTGCCAGCAGTTCCCGGGACGGCCCTAGCTCCTACGAGCAGTACTTC
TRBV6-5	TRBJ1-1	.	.	CASSSAPSTEAFF	TGTGCCAGCAGTTCGGCGCCGTCGACTGAAGCTTTCTTT
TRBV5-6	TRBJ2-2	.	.	CASSDLGGPVGTGELFF	TGTGCCAGCAGTGACCTCGGGGGCCCGGTAGGGACCGGGGAGCTGTTTTTT
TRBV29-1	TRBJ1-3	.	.	CSIQPGFGNTIYF	TGCAGCATCCAGCCGGGCTTTGGAAACACCATATATTTT
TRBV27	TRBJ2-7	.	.	CASSFALGSSYEQYF	TGTGCCAGCAGTTTCGCCCTAGGCAGCTCCTACGAGCAGTACTTC
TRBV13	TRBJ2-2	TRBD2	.	CASSLQTSGWNTGELFF	TGTGCCAGCAGCTTACAAACTAGCGGGTGGAACACCGGGGAGCTGTTTTTT